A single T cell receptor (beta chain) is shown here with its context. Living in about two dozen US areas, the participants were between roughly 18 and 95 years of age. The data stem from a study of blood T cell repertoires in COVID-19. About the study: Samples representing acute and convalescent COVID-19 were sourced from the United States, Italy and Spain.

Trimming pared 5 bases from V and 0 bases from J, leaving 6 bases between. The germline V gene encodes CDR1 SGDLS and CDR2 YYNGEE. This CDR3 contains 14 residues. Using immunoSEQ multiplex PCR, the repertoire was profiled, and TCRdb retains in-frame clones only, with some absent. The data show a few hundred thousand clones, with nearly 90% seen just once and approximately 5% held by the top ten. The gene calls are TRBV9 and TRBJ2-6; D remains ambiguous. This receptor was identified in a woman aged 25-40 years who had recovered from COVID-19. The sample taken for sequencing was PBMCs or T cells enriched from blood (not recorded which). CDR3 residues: CASSPGSGANVLTF. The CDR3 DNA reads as TGTGCCAGCAGTCCGGGCTCTGGGGCCAACGTCCTGACTTTC. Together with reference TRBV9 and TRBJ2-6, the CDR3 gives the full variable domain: DSGVTQTPKHLITATGQRVTLRCSPRSGDLSVYWYQQSLDQGLQFLIQYYNGEERAKGNILERFSAQQFPDLHSELNLSSLELGDSALYFCASSPGSGANVLTFGAGSRLTVL.